Given below is one T cell receptor beta chain in context. The protocol was immunoSEQ multiplex PCR, while the TCRdb copy is restricted to in-frame clones and leaves out a portion. The data hold about 500,000 clones, with approximately 86% observed a single time. Germline lookup yields CDR1 SNHLY and CDR2 FYNNEI. CDR3 length: 12 residues. The V end lost 1 base, the J end lost 7 bases, and 7 bases lay between the germline ends. The data originate from a study of blood T cell repertoires in COVID-19. Sequences were obtained from PBMCs or T cells enriched from blood (not recorded which). The chain has TRBV2 and TRBJ1-1, with D perhaps TRBD1 (5 bases). This TCR was recovered from a woman aged 18 to 35 who had recovered from COVID-19. This CDR3 is CASSEGGVEAFF. DNA for the CDR3: TGTGCCAGCAGTGAAGGGGGGGTTGAAGCTTTCTTT.